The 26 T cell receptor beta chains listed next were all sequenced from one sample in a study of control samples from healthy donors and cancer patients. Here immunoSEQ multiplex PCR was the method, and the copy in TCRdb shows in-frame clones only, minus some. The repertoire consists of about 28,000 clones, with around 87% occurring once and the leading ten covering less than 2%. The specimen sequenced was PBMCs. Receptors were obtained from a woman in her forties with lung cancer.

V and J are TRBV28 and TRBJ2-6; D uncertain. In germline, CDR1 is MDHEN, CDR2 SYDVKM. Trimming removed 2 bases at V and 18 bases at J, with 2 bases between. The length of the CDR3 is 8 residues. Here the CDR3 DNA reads TGTGCCAGCAGTTTAGGGACTTTC. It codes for CASSLGTF.

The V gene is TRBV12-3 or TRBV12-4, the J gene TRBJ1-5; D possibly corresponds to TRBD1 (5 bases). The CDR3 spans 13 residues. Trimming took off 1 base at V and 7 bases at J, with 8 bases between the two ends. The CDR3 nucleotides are TGTGCCAGCAGTTTAGTCAGGGAACAGCCCCAGCATTTT. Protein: CASSLVREQPQHF.

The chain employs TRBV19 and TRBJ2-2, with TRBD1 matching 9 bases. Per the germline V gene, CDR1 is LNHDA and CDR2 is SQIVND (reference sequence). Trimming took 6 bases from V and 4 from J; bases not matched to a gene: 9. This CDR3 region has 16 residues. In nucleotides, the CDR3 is TGTGCCAGTAGGAATACAGGGGGCTTTGGCACCGGGGAGCTGTTTTTT. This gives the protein CASRNTGGFGTGELFF.

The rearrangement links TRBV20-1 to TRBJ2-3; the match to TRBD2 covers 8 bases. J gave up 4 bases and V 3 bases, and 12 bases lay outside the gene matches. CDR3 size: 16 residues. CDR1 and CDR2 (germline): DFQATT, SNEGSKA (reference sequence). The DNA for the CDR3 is TGCAGTGCTAGTATTCCGGCGGGGGGTCTCCCAGATACGCAGTATTTT. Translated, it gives CSASIPAGGLPDTQYF.

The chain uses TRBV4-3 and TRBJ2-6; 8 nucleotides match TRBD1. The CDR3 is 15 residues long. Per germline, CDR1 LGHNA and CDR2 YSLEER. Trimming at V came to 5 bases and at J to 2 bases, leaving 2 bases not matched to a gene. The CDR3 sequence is CASSSDRAGANVLTF. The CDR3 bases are TGCGCCAGCAGCTCGGACAGGGCTGGGGCCAACGTCCTGACTTTC.

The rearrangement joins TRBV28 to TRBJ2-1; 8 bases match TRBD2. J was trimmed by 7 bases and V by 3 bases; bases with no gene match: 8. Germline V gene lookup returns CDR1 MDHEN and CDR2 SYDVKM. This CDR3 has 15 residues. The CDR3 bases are TGTGCCAGCAGTTTCACCCTCGGGGGGGCAAATGAGCAGTTCTTC. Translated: CASSFTLGGANEQFF.

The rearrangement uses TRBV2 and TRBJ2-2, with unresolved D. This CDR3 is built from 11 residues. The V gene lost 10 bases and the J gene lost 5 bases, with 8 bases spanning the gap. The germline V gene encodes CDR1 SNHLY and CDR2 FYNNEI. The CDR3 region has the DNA TGTGCCACTCAGTCTACCGGGGAGCTGTTTTTT. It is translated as CATQSTGELFF.

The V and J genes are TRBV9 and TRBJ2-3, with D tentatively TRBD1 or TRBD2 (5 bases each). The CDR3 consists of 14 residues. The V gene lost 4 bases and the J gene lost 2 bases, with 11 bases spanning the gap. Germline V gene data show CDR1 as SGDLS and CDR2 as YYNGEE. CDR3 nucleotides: TGTGCCAGCAGCCAGGGACGGAACACAGATACGCAGTATTTT. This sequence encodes CASSQGRNTDTQYF.

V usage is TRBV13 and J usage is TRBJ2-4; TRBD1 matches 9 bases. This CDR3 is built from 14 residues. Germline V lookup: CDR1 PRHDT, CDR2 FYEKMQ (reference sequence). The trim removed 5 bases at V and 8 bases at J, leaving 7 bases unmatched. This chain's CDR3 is CASSGQGMQDIQYF. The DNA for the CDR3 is TGTGCCAGCAGCGGACAGGGGATGCAGGACATTCAGTACTTC. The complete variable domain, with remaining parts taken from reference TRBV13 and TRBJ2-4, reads AAGVIQSPRHLIKEKRETATLKCYPIPRHDTVYWYQQGPGQDPQFLISFYEKMQSDKGSIPDRFSAQQFSDYHSELNMSSLELGDSALYFCASSGQGMQDIQYFGAGTRLSVL.

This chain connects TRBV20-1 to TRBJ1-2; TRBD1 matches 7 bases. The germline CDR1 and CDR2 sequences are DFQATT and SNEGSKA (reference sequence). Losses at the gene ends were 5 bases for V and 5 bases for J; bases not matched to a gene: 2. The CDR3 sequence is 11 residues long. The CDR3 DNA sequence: TGCAGTGCTCACAGGGGATATGGCTACACCTTC. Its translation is CSAHRGYGYTF.

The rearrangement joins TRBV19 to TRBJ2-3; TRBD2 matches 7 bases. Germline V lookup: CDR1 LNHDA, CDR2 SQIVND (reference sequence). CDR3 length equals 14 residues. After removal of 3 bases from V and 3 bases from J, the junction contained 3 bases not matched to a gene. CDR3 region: CASSMLAGTDTQYF. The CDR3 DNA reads TGTGCCAGTAGTATGTTAGCGGGTACAGATACGCAGTATTTT.

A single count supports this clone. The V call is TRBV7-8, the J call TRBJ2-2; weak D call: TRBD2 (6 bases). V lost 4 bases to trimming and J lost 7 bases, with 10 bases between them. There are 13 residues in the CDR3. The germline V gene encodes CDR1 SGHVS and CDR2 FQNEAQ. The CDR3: CASSSGLLGELFF. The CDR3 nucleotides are TGTGCCAGCAGCTCGGGACTTCTCGGGGAGCTGTTTTTT.

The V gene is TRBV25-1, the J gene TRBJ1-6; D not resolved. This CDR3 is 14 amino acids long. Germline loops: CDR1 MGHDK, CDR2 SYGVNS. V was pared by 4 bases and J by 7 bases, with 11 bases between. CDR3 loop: CASSVRVVNSPLHF. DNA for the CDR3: TGTGCCAGCAGTGTCCGGGTTGTCAATTCACCCCTCCACTTT.

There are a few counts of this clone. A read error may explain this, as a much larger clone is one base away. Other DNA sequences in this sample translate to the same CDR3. The CDR3 here is CASSTPGQKNTEAFF. In DNA form, the CDR3 reads TGTGCCAGTAGTACTCCGGGACAGAAGAACACTGAAGCTTTCTTT. This sequence joins TRBV19 and TRBJ1-1; 7 bases line up with TRBD1. V lost 4 bases to trimming and J lost 1 base; unmatched junction nucleotides: 6. The CDR3 loop spans 15 amino acids. The germline CDR1 and CDR2 sequences are LNHDA and SQIVND (reference sequence).

This CDR3 is CASSRGLAGKQETQYF. The DNA for the CDR3 is TGTGCCAGCAGCCGTGGACTAGCGGGGAAACAAGAGACCCAGTACTTC. This chain joins TRBV9 and TRBJ2-5; 12 bases agree with TRBD2. Germline V gene data show CDR1 as SGDLS and CDR2 as YYNGEE. The CDR3 runs 16 residues. V was pared by 4 bases and J by 2 bases, with 6 bases of the junction left unmatched.

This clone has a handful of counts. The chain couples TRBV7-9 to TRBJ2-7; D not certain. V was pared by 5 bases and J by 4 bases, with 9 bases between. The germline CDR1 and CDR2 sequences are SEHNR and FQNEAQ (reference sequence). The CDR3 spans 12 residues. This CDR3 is CASSDGPYEQYF. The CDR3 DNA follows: TGTGCCAGCAGCGATGGGCCGTACGAGCAGTACTTC.

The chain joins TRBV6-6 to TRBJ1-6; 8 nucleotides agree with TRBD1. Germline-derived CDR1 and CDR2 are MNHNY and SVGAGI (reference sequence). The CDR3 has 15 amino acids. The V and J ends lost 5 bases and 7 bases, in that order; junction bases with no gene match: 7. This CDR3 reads CASSAQGAGNSPLHF. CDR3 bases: TGTGCCAGCAGTGCGCAGGGGGCGGGAAATTCACCCCTCCACTTT.

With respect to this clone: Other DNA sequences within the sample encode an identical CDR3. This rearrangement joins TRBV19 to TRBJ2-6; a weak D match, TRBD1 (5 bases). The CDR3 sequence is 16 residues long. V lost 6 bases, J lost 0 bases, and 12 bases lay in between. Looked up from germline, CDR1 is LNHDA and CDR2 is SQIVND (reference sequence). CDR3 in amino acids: CASRTPGLSGANVLTF. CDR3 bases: TGTGCCAGTAGGACCCCAGGGCTCTCTGGGGCCAACGTCCTGACTTTC.

The CDR3 protein is CASSLASSRTYNSPLHF. CDR3 in DNA: TGTGCCAGCAGCTTAGCGTCTAGCAGAACCTATAATTCACCCCTCCACTTT. The chain employs TRBV7-2 and TRBJ1-6, with D hard to call. V lost 0 bases and J 2 bases, leaving 11 bases between the germline ends. The CDR3 is 17 residues long. Germline V CDR1 and CDR2: SGHTA, FQGNSA.

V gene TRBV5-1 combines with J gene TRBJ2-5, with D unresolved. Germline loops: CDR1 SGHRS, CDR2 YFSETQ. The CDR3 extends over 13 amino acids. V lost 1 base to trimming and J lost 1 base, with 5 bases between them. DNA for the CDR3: TGCGCCAGCAGCTTGAACACCCAAGAGACCCAGTACTTC. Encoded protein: CASSLNTQETQYF. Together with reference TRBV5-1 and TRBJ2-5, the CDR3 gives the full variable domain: KAGVTQTPRYLIKTRGQQVTLSCSPISGHRSVSWYQQTPGQGLQFLFEYFSETQRNKGNFPGRFSGRQFSNSRSEMNVSTLELGDSALYLCASSLNTQETQYFGPGTRLLVL.

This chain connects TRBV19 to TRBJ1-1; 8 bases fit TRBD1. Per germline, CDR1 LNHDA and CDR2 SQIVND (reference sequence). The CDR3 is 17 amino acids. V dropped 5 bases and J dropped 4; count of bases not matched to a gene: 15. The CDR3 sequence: CASSGRGRSQASTEAFF. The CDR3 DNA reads TGTGCCAGTAGTGGCAGGGGGCGGTCTCAGGCGTCCACTGAAGCTTTCTTT.

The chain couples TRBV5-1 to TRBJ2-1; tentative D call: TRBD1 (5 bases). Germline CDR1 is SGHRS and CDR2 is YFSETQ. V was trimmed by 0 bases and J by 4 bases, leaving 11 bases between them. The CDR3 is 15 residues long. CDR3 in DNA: TGCGCCAGCAGCTTGGAACGCAGGGATTACAATGAGCAGTTCTTC. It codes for CASSLERRDYNEQFF.

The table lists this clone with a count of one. The CDR3, as DNA: TGCGCCAGCAGCTTAAATTGGGGGTGGAGTGAAAAACTGTTTTTT. Its translation: CASSLNWGWSEKLFF. The chain has TRBV4-3 and TRBJ1-4; D might be TRBD1 (5 bases). This CDR3 comprises 15 residues. Germline V lookup: CDR1 LGHNA, CDR2 YSLEER. The V and J ends lost 5 bases and 7 bases respectively, with 17 bases between them.

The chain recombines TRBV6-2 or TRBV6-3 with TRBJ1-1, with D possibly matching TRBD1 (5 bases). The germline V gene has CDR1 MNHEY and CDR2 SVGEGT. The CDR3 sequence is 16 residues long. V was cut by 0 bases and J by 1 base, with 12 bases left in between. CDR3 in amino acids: CASSYSPYRQNTEAFF. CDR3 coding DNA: TGTGCCAGCAGTTACTCCCCATACAGGCAGAACACTGAAGCTTTCTTT.

This CDR3 is CATKDVKKETQYF. The CDR3 coding sequence is TGTGCCACCAAGGACGTGAAAAAAGAGACCCAGTACTTC. The chain carries TRBV10-3 and TRBJ2-5; the D is unclear. The germline V gene encodes CDR1 ENHRY and CDR2 SYGVKD. Trimming cost V 10 bases and J 3 bases, with 15 bases left between them. The CDR3 consists of 13 residues.

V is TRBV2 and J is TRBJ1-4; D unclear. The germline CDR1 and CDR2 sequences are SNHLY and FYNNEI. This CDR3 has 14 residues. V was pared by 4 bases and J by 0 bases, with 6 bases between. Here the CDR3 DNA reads TGTGCCAGCAGTGGAGACGCAACTAATGAAAAACTGTTTTTT. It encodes CASSGDATNEKLFF.